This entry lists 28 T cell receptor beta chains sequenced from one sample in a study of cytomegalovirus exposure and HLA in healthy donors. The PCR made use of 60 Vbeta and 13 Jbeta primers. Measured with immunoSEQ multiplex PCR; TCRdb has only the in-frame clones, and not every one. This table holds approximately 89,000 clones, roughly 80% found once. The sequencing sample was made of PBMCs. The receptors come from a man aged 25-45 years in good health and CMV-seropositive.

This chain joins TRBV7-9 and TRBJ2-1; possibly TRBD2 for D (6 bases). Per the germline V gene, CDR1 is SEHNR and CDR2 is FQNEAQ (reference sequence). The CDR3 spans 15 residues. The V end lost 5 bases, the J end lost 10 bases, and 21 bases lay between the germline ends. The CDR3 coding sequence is TGTGCCAGCAGCCTAATCCGGGAGTTAGGGCAGGAGCAGTTCTTC. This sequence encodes CASSLIRELGQEQFF.

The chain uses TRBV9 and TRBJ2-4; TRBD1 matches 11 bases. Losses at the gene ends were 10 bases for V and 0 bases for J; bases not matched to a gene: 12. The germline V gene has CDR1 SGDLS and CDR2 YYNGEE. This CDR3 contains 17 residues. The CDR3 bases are TGTGCCGGACAGGGGGCGCGAGCTTCCCTAGCCAAAAACATTCAGTACTTC. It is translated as CAGQGARASLAKNIQYF.

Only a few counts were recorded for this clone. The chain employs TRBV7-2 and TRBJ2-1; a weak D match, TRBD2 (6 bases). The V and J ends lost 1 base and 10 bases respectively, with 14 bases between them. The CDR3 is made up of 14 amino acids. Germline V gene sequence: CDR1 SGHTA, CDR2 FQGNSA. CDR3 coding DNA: TGTGCCAGCAGCTTAGGAGGACTACAATTGGAGCAGTTCTTC. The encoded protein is CASSLGGLQLEQFF.

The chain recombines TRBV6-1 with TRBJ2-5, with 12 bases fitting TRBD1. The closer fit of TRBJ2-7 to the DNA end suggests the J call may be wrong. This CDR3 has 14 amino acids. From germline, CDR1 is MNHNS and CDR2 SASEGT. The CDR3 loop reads CASSEGTGGHEQYF. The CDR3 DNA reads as TGTGCCAGCAGTGAGGGGACAGGGGGCCACGAGCAGTACTTC.

This CDR3 is CASRSGGARDTQYF. CDR3 DNA sequence: TGTGCCAGCAGAAGCGGGGGGGCCCGAGATACGCAGTATTTT. The V call is TRBV5-4, the J call TRBJ2-3, with 10 bases fitting TRBD2. From germline, CDR1 is SGHNT and CDR2 YYREEE (reference sequence). Germline trimming cut 5 bases from V and 5 bases from J; bases unmatched to any gene: 5. This CDR3 spans 14 amino acids.

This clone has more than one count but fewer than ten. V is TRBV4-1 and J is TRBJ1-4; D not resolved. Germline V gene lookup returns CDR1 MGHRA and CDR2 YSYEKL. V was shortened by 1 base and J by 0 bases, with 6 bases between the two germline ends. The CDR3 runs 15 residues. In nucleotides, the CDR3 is TGCGCCAGCAGCCAAGTGGGAGCAACTAATGAAAAACTGTTTTTT. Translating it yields CASSQVGATNEKLFF.

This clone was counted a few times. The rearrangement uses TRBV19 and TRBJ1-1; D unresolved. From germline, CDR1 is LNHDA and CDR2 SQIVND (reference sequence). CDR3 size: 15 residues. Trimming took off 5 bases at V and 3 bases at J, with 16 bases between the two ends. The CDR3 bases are TGTGCCAGTAGTCCCCGGAGTCGGAAGGACACTGAAGCTTTCTTT. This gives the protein CASSPRSRKDTEAFF.

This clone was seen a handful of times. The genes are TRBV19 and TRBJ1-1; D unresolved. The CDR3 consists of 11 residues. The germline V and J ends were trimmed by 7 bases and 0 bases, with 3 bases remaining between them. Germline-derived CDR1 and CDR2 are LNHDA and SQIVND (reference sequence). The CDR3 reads CASTMNTEAFF. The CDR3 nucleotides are TGTGCCAGTACAATGAACACTGAAGCTTTCTTT.

Here the CDR3 reads CASSEGRKYSNQPQHF. CDR3 nucleotide sequence: TGTGCCAGCAGTGAAGGCAGGAAGTATAGCAATCAGCCCCAGCATTTT. The rearrangement joins TRBV2 to TRBJ1-5; no definite D call. The V and J ends lost 1 base and 0 bases respectively, with 10 bases between them. CDR3 length equals 16 residues. Germline loops: CDR1 SNHLY, CDR2 FYNNEI. The full variable domain, its missing parts supplied by reference TRBV2 and TRBJ1-5, is EPEVTQTPSHQVTQMGQEVILRCVPISNHLYFYWYRQILGQKVEFLVSFYNNEISEKSEIFDDQFSVERPDGSNFTLKIRSTKLEDSAMYFCASSEGRKYSNQPQHFGDGTRLSIL.

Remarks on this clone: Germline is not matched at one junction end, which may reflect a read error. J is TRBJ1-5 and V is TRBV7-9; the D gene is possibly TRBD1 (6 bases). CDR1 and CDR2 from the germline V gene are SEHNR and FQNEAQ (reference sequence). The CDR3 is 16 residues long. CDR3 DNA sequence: TGTTCCAGCAGCTCCGCATCTGGGGGCGTCAATCAGCCCCAGCATTTT. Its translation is CSSSSASGGVNQPQHF.

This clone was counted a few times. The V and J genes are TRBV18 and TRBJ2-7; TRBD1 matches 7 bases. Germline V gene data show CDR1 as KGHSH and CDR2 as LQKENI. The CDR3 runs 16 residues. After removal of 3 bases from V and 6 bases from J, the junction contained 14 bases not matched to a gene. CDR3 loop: CASSPSTGMGPGEQYF. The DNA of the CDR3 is TGTGCCAGCTCACCCTCGACAGGGATGGGCCCAGGCGAGCAGTACTTC.

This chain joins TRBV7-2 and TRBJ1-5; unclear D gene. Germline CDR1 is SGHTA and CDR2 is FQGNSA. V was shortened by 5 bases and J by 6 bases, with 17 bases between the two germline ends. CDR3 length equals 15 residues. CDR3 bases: TGTGCCAGCAGCCCTGATCCGGGGATAAGTCAGCCCCAGCATTTT. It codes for CASSPDPGISQPQHF.

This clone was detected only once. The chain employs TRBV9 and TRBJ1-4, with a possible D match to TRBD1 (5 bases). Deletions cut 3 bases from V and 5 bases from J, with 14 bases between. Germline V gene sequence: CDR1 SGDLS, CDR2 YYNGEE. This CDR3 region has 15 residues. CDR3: CASSAMTEPNEKLFF. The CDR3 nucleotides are TGTGCCAGCAGCGCGATGACAGAGCCGAATGAAAAACTGTTTTTT. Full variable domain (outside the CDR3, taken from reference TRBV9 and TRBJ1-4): DSGVTQTPKHLITATGQRVTLRCSPRSGDLSVYWYQQSLDQGLQFLIQYYNGEERAKGNILERFSAQQFPDLHSELNLSSLELGDSALYFCASSAMTEPNEKLFFGSGTQLSVL.

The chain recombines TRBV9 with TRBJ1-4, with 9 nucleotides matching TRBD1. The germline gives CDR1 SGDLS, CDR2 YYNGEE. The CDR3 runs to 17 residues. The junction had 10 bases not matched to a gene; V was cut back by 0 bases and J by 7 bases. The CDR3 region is CASSVAMAGTGPEKLFF. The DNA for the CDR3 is TGTGCCAGCAGCGTAGCTATGGCCGGGACAGGGCCTGAAAAACTGTTTTTT.

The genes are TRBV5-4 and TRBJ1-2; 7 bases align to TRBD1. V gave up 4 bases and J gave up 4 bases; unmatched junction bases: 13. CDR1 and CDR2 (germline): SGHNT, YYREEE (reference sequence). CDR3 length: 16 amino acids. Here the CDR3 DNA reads TGTGCCAGCAGCCTGGGGGGGACAGTGGGGTCCTATGGCTACACCTTC. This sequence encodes CASSLGGTVGSYGYTF.

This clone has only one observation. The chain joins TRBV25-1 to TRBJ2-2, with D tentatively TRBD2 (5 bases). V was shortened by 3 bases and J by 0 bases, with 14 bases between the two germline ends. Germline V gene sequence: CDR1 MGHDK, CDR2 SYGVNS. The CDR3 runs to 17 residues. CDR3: CASSDLYGGPNTGELFF. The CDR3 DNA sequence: TGTGCCAGCAGTGATCTTTATGGAGGCCCGAACACCGGGGAGCTGTTTTTT. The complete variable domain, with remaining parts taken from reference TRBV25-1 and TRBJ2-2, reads EADIYQTPRYLVIGTGKKITLECSQTMGHDKMYWYQQDPGMELHLIHYSYGVNSTEKGDLSSESTVSRIRTEHFPLTLESARPSHTSQYLCASSDLYGGPNTGELFFGEGSRLTVL.

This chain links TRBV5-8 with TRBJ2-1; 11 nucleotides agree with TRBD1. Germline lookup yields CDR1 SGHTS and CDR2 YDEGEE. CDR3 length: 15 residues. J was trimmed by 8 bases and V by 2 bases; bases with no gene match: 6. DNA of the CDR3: TGTGCCAGCAGCTTTAAAGGACAGGGGGCTGATGAGCAGTTCTTC. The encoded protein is CASSFKGQGADEQFF.

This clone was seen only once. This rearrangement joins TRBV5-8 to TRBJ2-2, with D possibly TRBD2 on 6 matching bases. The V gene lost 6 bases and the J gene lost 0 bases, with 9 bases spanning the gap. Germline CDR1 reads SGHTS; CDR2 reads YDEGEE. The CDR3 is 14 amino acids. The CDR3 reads CASKEGTNTGELFF. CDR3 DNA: TGTGCCAGCAAGGAGGGTACGAACACCGGGGAGCTGTTTTTT.

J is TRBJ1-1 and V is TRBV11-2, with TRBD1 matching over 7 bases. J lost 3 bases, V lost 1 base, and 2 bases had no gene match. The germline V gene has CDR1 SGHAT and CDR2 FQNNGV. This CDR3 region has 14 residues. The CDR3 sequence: CASSLGQGDTEAFF. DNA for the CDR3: TGTGCCAGCAGCTTAGGGCAGGGGGACACTGAAGCTTTCTTT.

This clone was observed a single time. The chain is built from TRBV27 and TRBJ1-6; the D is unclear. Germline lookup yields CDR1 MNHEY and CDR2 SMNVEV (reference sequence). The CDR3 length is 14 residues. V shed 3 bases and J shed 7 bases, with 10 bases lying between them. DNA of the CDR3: TGTGCCAGCAGTTTTGGCAGTTACAATTCACCCCTCCACTTT. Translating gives CASSFGSYNSPLHF.

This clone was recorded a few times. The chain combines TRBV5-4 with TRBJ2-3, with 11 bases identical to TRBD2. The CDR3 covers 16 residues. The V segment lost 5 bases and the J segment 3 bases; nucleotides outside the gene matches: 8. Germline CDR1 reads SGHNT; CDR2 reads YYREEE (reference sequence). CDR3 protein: CASRNLAGGQTDTQYF. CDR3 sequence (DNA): TGTGCCAGCAGAAACCTAGCGGGGGGACAGACAGATACGCAGTATTTT.

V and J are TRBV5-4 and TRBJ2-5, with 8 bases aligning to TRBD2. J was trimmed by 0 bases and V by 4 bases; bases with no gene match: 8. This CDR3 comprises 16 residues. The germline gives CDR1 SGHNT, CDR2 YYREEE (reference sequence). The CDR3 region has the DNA TGTGCCAGCAGCACCTGGACTAGCCCGCACCAAGAGACCCAGTACTTC. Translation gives CASSTWTSPHQETQYF.

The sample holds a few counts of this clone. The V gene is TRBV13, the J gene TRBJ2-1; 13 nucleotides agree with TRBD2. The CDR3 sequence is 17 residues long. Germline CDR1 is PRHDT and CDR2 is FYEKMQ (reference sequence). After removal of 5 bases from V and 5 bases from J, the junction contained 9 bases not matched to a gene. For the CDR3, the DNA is TGTGCCAGCAGCACCCGGACTAGCGGGGGATTACACAATGAGCAGTTCTTC. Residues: CASSTRTSGGLHNEQFF.

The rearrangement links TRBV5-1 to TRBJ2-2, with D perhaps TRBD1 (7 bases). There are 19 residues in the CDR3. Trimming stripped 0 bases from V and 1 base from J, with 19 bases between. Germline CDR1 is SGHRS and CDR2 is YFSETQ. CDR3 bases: TGCGCCAGCAGCTTGGCTGGTAGGAGGGACAGCTTGAACACCGGGGAGCTGTTTTTT. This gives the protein CASSLAGRRDSLNTGELFF.

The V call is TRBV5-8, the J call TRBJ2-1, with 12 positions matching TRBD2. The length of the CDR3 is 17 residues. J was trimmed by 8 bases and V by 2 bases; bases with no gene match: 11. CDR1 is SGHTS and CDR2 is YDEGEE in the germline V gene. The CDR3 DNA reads TGTGCCAGCAGCTTCGGCTTTCTAGCGGGGGGGCGAGATGAGCAGTTCTTC. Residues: CASSFGFLAGGRDEQFF.

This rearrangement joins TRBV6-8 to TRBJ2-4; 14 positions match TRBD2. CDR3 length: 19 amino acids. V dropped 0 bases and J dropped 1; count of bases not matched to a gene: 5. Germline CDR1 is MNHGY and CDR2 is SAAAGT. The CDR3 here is CASSYSSRTSGGAKNIQYF. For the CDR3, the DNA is TGTGCCAGCAGTTACTCGAGCAGGACTAGCGGGGGGGCCAAAAACATTCAGTACTTC.

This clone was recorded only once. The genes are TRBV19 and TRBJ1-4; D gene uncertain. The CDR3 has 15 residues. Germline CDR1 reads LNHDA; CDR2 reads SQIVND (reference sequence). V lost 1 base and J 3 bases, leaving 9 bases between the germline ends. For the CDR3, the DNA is TGTGCCAGTAGTATAGGGTACAGAGCTAATGAAAAACTGTTTTTT. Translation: CASSIGYRANEKLFF.

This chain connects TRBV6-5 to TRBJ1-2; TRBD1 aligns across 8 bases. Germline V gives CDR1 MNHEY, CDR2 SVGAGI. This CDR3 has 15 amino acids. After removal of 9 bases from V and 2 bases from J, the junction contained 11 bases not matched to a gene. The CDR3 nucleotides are TGTGCCAGTAGACAGGGGATGGGGTCCAACTATGGCTACACCTTC. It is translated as CASRQGMGSNYGYTF.